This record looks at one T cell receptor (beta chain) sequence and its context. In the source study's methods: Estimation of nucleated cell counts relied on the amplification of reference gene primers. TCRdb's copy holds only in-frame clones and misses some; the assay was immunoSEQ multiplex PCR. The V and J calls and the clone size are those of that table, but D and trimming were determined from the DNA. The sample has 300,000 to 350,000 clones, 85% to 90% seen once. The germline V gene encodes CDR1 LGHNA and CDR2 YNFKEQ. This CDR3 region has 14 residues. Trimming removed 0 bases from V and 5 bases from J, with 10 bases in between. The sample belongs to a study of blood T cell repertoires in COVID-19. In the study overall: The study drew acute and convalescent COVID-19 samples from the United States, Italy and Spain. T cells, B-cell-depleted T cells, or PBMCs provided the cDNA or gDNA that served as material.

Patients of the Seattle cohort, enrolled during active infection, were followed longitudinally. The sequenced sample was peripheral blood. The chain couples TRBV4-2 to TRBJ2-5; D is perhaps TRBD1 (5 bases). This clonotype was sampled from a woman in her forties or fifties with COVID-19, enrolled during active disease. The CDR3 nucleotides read TGTGCCAGCAGCCAAGACTTGGGGCTGGAGACCCAGTACTTC. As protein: CASSQDLGLETQYF.